The 9 T cell receptor beta chains reported below all come from one sample, sequenced in a study of blood T cell repertoires in COVID-19. Sequencing was performed with immunoSEQ multiplex PCR; in TCRdb, only in-frame clones are kept and a portion is missing. There are about 50,000 clones in the sample; roughly 90% occur only once, and about 10% lies in the top ten. The sample comprised peripheral blood. The receptors stem from an elderly woman with acute or convalescent COVID-19.

The V and J genes are TRBV3-1 (or the pseudogene TRBV3-2) and TRBJ2-5; TRBD1 aligns across 7 bases. Germline CDR1 and CDR2: LGHDT and YNNKEL (reference sequence). V dropped 4 bases and J dropped 3; count of bases not matched to a gene: 5. CDR3 length equals 14 residues. CDR3 amino acids: CASSRLGTEETQYF. CDR3 nucleotides: TGTGCCAGCAGCCGGCTAGGGACAGAAGAGACCCAGTACTTC.

J is TRBJ2-7 and V is TRBV6-2 or TRBV6-3, with 9 bases fitting TRBD1. With V trimmed by 2 bases and J by 6 bases, 8 bases remained unmatched. Germline V gene lookup returns CDR1 MNHEY and CDR2 SVGEGT. The CDR3 contains 15 residues. In DNA, the CDR3 is TGTGCCAGCAGTTACCCCGAGGGACAGGGTGGCGAGCAGTACTTC. Translated, it gives CASSYPEGQGGEQYF.

The chain couples TRBV30 to TRBJ1-1; TRBD1 is a possible D gene (5 bases). The length of the CDR3 is 16 residues. CDR1 GTSNPN and CDR2 SVGIG come from the germline V gene (reference sequence). Trimming removed 2 bases from V and 5 bases from J, with 21 bases in between. For the CDR3, the DNA is TGTGCCTGGAGTAATCAGGGTTTAGTACAGAGGACTGAAGCTTTCTTT. Translating gives CAWSNQGLVQRTEAFF.

The CDR3 DNA is TGTGCCAGCAGCTTAACCGCGGGAGCCCAAGCCGAGCAGTACTTC. It translates to CASSLTAGAQAEQYF. This chain uses TRBV7-2 with TRBJ2-7; TRBD2 agrees at 7 bases. Germline V lookup: CDR1 SGHTA, CDR2 FQGNSA. This CDR3 region has 15 residues. The V gene end was trimmed by 2 bases and the J gene end by 6 bases; junction bases not matched to a gene: 10.

The genes are TRBV11-2 and TRBJ1-1; no firm D call. This CDR3 has 12 amino acids. Trimming cost V 3 bases and J 3 bases, with 5 bases left between them. Per germline, CDR1 SGHAT and CDR2 FQNNGV. This CDR3 is CASSLDYTEAFF. CDR3 nucleotides: TGTGCCAGCAGCTTGGACTACACTGAAGCTTTCTTT.

This sequence joins TRBV7-3 and TRBJ2-1, with D maybe TRBD2 (5 bases). The germline V and J ends were trimmed by 5 bases and 3 bases, with 11 bases remaining between them. CDR3 size: 14 residues. Germline-derived CDR1 and CDR2 are SGHTA and FQGTGA. The CDR3 bases are TGTGCCAGCAGCCCTACCGGGGACTACAATGAGCAGTTCTTC. As protein: CASSPTGDYNEQFF.

J is TRBJ1-3 and V is TRBV4-1; no clear D. CDR3 size: 16 residues. Trimming left V 1 base short and J 0 bases short, with 10 bases between. Germline V CDR1 and CDR2: MGHRA, YSYEKL. This chain's CDR3 is CASSQGQVASGNTIYF. The CDR3, as DNA: TGCGCCAGCAGCCAAGGGCAGGTGGCCTCTGGAAACACCATATATTTT.

V usage is TRBV6-6 and J usage is TRBJ2-7; D remains unclear. V shed 2 bases and J shed 1 base, with 6 bases lying between them. Germline V gene lookup returns CDR1 MNHNY and CDR2 SVGAGI (reference sequence). This CDR3 contains 13 residues. The CDR3 here is CASSYGQSYEQYF. For the CDR3, the DNA is TGTGCCAGCAGTTACGGCCAGTCCTACGAGCAGTACTTC.

This chain links TRBV5-1 with TRBJ1-5, with D tentatively TRBD1 (5 bases). Trimming took off 0 bases at V and 4 bases at J, with 11 bases between the two ends. CDR1 SGHRS and CDR2 YFSETQ come from the germline V gene. The CDR3 is 15 amino acids. The CDR3 is CASSLVSGLNQPQHF. DNA for the CDR3: TGCGCCAGCAGCTTGGTCTCAGGGTTGAATCAGCCCCAGCATTTT.